This T cell receptor (beta chain) was profiled in a study of cytomegalovirus exposure and HLA in healthy donors. Generated by immunoSEQ multiplex PCR, the TCRdb table keeps only in-frame clones and is missing some. The sample holds 200,000 to 300,000 clones, about 90% seen once. As concerns this clone: Its matching antigen is unknown.

Overall study findings and caveats: There were 150 to 200 TCR beta chains listed as cytomegalovirus-associated. Reportedly, cytomegalovirus status was diagnosed with high sensitivity and specificity. Researchers reported that a few CMV-associated chains were confirmed in vitro as CMV antigen-specific.

Trimming at V came to 7 bases and at J to 3 bases, leaving 9 bases not matched to a gene. This CDR3 spans 15 amino acids. The germline CDR1 and CDR2 sequences are MNHNS and SASEGT. The chain is built from TRBV6-1 and TRBJ2-7; TRBD2 matches at 10 bases. This clonotype originated in a woman aged 25 to 39 in good health and CMV-seropositive. Sequences were obtained from PBMCs. This CDR3 is CASTSQASGSYEQYF. CDR3 nucleotides: TGTGCCAGCACCTCCCAAGCTAGCGGGAGCTACGAGCAGTACTTC.